Listed below are T cell receptor beta chains from one sample, sequenced in a study of cytomegalovirus exposure and HLA in healthy donors. Repertoires were generated with immunoSEQ multiplex PCR, while TCRdb's copy carries only in-frame clones and drops some. This sample has about 43,000 clones, with around 65% found just once. Sequencing was carried out using PBMCs. All receptors come from a human donor in good health. The CDR3 runs from the conserved cysteine through the conserved F or W. D genes are given only for firm matches. Size tells how often a clone was seen (once, few, many) or the class of an expanded clone, and some rows leave it out.

v_gene,j_gene,abundance,d_gene,CDR3nt,CDR3aa
TRBV18,TRBJ2-3,-,TRBD2,TGTGCCAGCTCACAAGCGGGGGGTCTCGGTACGCAGTATTTT,CASSQAGGLGTQYF
TRBV29-1,TRBJ2-3,-,-,TGCAGCGTCGAACAGGGAAGGGGTACGCAGTATTTT,CSVEQGRGTQYF
TRBV5-4,TRBJ1-2,once,-,TGTGCCAGCAGCTTAAGGGACTTTCCCTATGATGGCTACACCTTC,CASSLRDFPYDGYTF
TRBV27,TRBJ2-5,-,-,TGTGCCAGCAGTTTATCCAGACAAGAGACCCAGTACTTC,CASSLSRQETQYF
TRBV7-2,TRBJ2-1,few,-,TGTGCCAGCAGCATCAACTCCTACAATGAGCAGTTCTTC,CASSINSYNEQFF
TRBV6-6,TRBJ2-7,few,-,TGTGCCAGCAGTTATAGCCCGGGCTCCTACGAGCAGTACTTC,CASSYSPGSYEQYF
TRBV7-8,TRBJ1-6,-,TRBD1,TGTGCCAGCAGCTCGCGCGGACAGGGGATTGGTTCACCCCTCCACTTT,CASSSRGQGIGSPLHF
TRBV9,TRBJ2-6,-,-,TGTGCCAGCAGCGTAGTAGGGACTGCAATGTCTGGGGCCAACGTCCTGACTTTC,CASSVVGTAMSGANVLTF
TRBV28,TRBJ2-7,-,TRBD1,TGTGCCAGCAGAGCCACAGGGGAATACGAGCAGTACTTC,CASRATGEYEQYF
TRBV2,TRBJ1-6,-,TRBD1,TGTGCCAGCAGGCGGGGGGACAGGGTTTCCTCACCCCTCCACTTT,CASRRGDRVSSPLHF
TRBV9,TRBJ1-1,-,-,TGTGCCAGCAGCCCTCGACCGAGACAGAGTGAAGCTTTCTTT,CASSPRPRQSEAFF
TRBV6-5,TRBJ2-1,-,-,TGTGCCAGCAGTTACTCGACTGGTGGTAGTCAGGGTGAGCAGTTCTTC,CASSYSTGGSQGEQFF
TRBV4-2,TRBJ2-7,-,TRBD2,TGTGCCAGCAGCCAAGATCCTAGCGGGGTCATCGACGAGCGGTACTTC,CASSQDPSGVIDERYF
TRBV6-1,TRBJ1-5,-,-,TGTGCCAGCAGTGAACCGAATCAGCCCCAGCATTTT,CASSEPNQPQHF
TRBV7-6,TRBJ2-1,-,-,TGTGCCAGCAGCTTAGGAGGCGGGCGAAGGAATGAGCAGTTCTTC,CASSLGGGRRNEQFF
TRBV5-4,TRBJ1-1,few,-,TGTGCCAGCAGCTTGGAGGGGGGGCGAAACACTGAAGCTTTCTTT,CASSLEGGRNTEAFF
TRBV7-6,TRBJ1-2,few,-,TGTGCCAGCAGCTTAGGCGTTGGGAGTCATGGCTACACCTTC,CASSLGVGSHGYTF
TRBV4-3,TRBJ2-3,-,TRBD2,TGCGCCAGCAGCCAAACTCTCGCGGGGGGGACAGATACGCAGTATTTT,CASSQTLAGGTDTQYF
TRBV18,TRBJ2-2,-,-,TGTGCCAATCCGACGGGACTGAACACCGGGGAGCTGTTTTTT,CANPTGLNTGELFF
TRBV12-5,TRBJ1-1,-,-,TGTGCTAGTGGTCCTCGAGACAGCTACCGCACTGAAGCTTTCTTT,CASGPRDSYRTEAFF